This T cell receptor beta chain was found in a study of Graves' ophthalmopathy and Graves' hyperthyroidism (dated by TCRdb to 2017 to 2018). About the study as a whole: Peripheral blood samples were taken at the time of initial diagnosis, before any treatment was given. The study used signatures of the TCR beta repertoire to tell Graves' ophthalmopathy apart from Graves' hyperthyroidism and to predict which patients would progress to ophthalmopathy. In total, approximately 130 blood samples were TCR-sequenced: fewer than 50 ophthalmopathy, roughly 80 hyperthyroidism and some 17 hyperthyroidism-to-ophthalmopathy patients. A discovery set of about a hundred patients (roughly 43 ophthalmopathy, just over 55 stable hyperthyroidism) was enrolled to explore V-J signatures distinguishing ophthalmopathy from hyperthyroidism. An independent validation cohort comprised some 18 hyperthyroidism patients and about 16 patients who later progressed from hyperthyroidism to ophthalmopathy. T-cell repertoires of thyroid tissue and blood were compared in more than 5 hyperthyroidism patients. Once sampling was done, hyperthyroidism patients were given methimazole at a starting dose of 30 mg daily, while ophthalmopathy patients were given high-dose intravenous methylprednisolone.

Patients with ophthalmopathy had moderately to severely active disease, with a Clinical Activity Score of 3 or more, a NOSPECS grade of 4 or more, and a disease duration of less than 3 months. Patients with other autoimmune diseases, uncontrolled infections, pregnancy or lactation were excluded from the study. Clinical symptoms, serum thyroxine, TRAb, thyroid ultrasound and orbital computed tomography were used for diagnosis. PBMCs were isolated from about 9 ml of fresh peripheral blood by Ficoll-Paque density gradient centrifugation. Trizol reagent was used to extract the total RNA, and its quality was then checked on an Agilent 2100 Bioanalyzer. Concerning this clonotype: The target of this receptor is not known. Base-call qualities are not available, and no considerably larger clone is one nucleotide away.

For repertoire sequencing, TCR beta CDR3 regions were amplified from RNA transcripts. HTBI primers and the Qiagen OneStep RT-PCR kit were used in a first-round RT-PCR, which was followed by a second-round multiplex PCR, size selection and purification. Libraries were sequenced on an Illumina HiSeq2000 using paired-end 100 bp reads. Processing in the source paper ran as follows. SOAPnuke was used to process the reads, removing any read that contained adapters or uncalled bases, had a mean Phred below 15, or lacked an exact match to the constant primer or identifier. COPE v1.2.5 was used to merge high-quality paired reads. Each unique nucleotide sequence was treated as a clonotype, and MiTCR v1.1 was used to align the clonotypes to the IMGT TRB V, D and J references. Analysis was restricted to V-J combinations with a frequency above 0.0001, which covered 99% to 99.2% of repertoires. For each V-J combination, a TCR clonal expansion and chaos score was defined as the ratio of F50 clonal expansion to chaos observed in the TCRdist matrix. Welch's t-statistics and random forest were used to narrow the features down to approximately twelve V-J combinations, which were then fed into a naive Bayes classifier. The Morisita-Horn index was used to measure how similar the thyroid and blood repertoires were. The public reads were quality trimmed at Q25 with fastp and then assembled into clones with MiXCR by TCRdb, keeping productive beta chains. When rows share a CDR3 protein, they turn into one entry using the most common DNA and genes. The V and J calls were determined by TCRdb, not by the authors. Within this sample are 740,000 or so distinct CDR3 sequences, with about 44% of them counted one time only. 44% of the sample belongs to the ten largest clones.

Trimming costs V 5 bases and J 6 bases, and their ends lie 22 bases apart. Based on the germline V gene (reference sequence), the CDR1 and CDR2 sequences are SEHNR and FQNEAQ. Measured from the cysteine to the phenylalanine, the CDR3 is 16 residues long. Here the CDR3 DNA is all that survives: 48 bases in frame from base 1. Findings and caveats that apply to the study as a whole: In validation, the model predicted ophthalmopathy progression with about 71% sensitivity and roughly 78% specificity; eleven to twelve predicted patients were CT-confirmed with GO in a median of around 6 months. The 13-signature model separated ophthalmopathy from stable hyperthyroidism with 87.88% sensitivity and 81% to 82% specificity in cross-validation, and 80%/75% in the test set. No statistical method was used to set the sample size in advance, and the investigators knew which group each participant was assigned to. Most expanded thyroid clonotypes with a frequency above 0.001 also appeared in blood, which suggests that blood repertoires may reflect the immune response in the thyroid.

This TCR came from an adult man with Graves' ophthalmopathy. Here the chain combines TRBV7-9 and TRBJ1-2; no D gene is confidently identified. The specimen was peripheral blood. The CDR3 reads CASSQEKIEGTHGYTF. The DNA is TGTGCCAGCAGCCAAGAAAAAATTGAGGGAACCCATGGCTACACCTTC.